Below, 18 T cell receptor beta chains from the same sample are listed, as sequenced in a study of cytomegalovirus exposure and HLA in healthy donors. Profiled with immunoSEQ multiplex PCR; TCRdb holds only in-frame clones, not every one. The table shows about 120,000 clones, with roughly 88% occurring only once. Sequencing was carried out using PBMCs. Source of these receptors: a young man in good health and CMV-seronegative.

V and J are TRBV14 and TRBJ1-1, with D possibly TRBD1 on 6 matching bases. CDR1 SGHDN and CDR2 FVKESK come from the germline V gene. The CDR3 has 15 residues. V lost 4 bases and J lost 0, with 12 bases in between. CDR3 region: CASSLWTELNTEAFF. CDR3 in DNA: TGTGCCAGCAGCCTCTGGACAGAACTGAACACTGAAGCTTTCTTT.

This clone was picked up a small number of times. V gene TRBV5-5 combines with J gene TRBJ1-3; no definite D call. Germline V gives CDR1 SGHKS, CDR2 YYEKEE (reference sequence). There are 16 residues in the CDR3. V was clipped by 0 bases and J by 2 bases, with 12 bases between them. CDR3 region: CASSLAGVNPGNTIYF. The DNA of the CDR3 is TGTGCCAGCAGCTTGGCCGGTGTCAACCCTGGAAACACCATATATTTT.

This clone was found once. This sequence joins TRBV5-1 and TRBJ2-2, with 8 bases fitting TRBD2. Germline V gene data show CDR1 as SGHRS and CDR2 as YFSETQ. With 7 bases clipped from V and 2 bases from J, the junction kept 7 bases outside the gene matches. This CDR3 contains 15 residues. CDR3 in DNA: TGCGCCAGCGGCCTAGCGGGTAAAAACACCGGGGAGCTGTTTTTT. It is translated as CASGLAGKNTGELFF.

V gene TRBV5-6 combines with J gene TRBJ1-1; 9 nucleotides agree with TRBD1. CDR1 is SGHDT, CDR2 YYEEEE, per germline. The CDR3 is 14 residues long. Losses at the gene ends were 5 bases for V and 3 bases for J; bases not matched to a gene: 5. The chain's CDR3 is CASRSTGGYTEAFF. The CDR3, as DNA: TGTGCCAGCAGATCGACAGGGGGGTACACTGAAGCTTTCTTT.

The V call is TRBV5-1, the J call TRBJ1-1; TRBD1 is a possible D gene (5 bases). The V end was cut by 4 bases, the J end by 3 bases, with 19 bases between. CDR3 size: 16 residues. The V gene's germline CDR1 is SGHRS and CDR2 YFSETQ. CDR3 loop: CASSGGGDVAYTEAFF. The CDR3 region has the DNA TGCGCCAGCAGCGGCGGAGGGGACGTGGCGTACACTGAAGCTTTCTTT.

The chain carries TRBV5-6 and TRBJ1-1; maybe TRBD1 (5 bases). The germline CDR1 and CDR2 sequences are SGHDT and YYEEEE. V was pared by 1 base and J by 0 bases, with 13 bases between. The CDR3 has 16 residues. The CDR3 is CASSLQAGRMNTEAFF. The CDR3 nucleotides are TGTGCCAGCAGCTTGCAGGCGGGGCGGATGAACACTGAAGCTTTCTTT.

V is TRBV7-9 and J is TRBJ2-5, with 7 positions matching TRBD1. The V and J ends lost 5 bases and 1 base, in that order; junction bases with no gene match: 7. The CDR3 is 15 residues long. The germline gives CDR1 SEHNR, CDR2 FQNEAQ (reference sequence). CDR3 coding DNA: TGTGCCAGCAGCATACGGACAGGCATCCAAGAGACCCAGTACTTC. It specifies CASSIRTGIQETQYF.

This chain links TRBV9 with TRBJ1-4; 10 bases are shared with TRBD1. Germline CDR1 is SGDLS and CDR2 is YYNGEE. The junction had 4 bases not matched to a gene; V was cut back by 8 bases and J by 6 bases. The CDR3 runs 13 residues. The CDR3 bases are TGTGCCAGTGGGGGACAGGGGTATGAAAAACTGTTTTTT. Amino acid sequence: CASGGQGYEKLFF. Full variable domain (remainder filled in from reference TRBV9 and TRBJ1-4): DSGVTQTPKHLITATGQRVTLRCSPRSGDLSVYWYQQSLDQGLQFLIQYYNGEERAKGNILERFSAQQFPDLHSELNLSSLELGDSALYFCASGGQGYEKLFFGSGTQLSVL.

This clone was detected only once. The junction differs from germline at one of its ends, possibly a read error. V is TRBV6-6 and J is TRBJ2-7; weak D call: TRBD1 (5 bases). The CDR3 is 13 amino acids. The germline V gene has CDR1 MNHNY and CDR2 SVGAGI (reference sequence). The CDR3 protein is CASSYSGSSGRNF. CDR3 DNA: TGTGCCAGCAGTTACTCGGGTTCATCAGGGCGGAACTTC.

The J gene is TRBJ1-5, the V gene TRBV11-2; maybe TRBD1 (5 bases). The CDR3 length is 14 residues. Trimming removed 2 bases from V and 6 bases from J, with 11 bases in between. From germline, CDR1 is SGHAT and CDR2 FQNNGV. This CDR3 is CASSLRGGSQPQHF. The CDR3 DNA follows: TGTGCCAGCAGCTTACGCGGGGGAAGTCAGCCCCAGCATTTT.

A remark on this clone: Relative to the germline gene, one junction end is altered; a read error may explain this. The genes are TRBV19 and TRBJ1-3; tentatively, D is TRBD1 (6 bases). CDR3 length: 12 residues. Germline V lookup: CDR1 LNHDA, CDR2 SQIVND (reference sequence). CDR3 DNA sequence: TGCGGGTCACAGGGATATGAAAACACCATATATTTT. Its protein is CGSQGYENTIYF.

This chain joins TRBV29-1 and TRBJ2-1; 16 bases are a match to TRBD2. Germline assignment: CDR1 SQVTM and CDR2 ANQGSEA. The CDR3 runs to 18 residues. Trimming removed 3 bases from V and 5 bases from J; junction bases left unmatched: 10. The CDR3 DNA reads TGCAGCGTTGAGGGGGTGGGACTAGCGGGAGGGATGGACAATGAGCAGTTCTTC. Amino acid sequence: CSVEGVGLAGGMDNEQFF.

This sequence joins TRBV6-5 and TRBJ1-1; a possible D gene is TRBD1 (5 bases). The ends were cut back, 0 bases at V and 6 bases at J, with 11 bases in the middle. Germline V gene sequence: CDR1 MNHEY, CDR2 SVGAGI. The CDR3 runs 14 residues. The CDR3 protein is CASSYSRGASEAFF. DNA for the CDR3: TGTGCCAGCAGTTACTCCCGTGGGGCTTCTGAAGCTTTCTTT.

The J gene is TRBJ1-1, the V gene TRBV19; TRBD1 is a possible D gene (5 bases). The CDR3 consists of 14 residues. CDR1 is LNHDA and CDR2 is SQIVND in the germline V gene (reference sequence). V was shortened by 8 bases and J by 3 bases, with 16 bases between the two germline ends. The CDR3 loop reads CASGGRGKDTEAFF. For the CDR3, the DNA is TGTGCCAGTGGGGGGAGGGGCAAGGACACTGAAGCTTTCTTT.

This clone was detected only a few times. The CDR3 DNA reads TGTGCCAGCACCTTAAATCAGCGGACCGAGCAGTACTTC. This sequence encodes CASTLNQRTEQYF. The rearrangement links TRBV25-1 to TRBJ2-7, with a possible D match to TRBD2 (5 bases). Germline V lookup: CDR1 MGHDK, CDR2 SYGVNS. The V and J ends lost 7 bases and 6 bases respectively, with 16 bases between them. This CDR3 is 13 amino acids long.

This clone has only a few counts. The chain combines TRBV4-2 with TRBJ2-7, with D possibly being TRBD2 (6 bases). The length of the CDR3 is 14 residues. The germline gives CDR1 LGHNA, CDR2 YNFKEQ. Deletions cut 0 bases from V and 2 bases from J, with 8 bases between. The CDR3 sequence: CASSQDTGAYEQYF. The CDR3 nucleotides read TGTGCCAGCAGCCAAGATACGGGAGCCTACGAGCAGTACTTC.

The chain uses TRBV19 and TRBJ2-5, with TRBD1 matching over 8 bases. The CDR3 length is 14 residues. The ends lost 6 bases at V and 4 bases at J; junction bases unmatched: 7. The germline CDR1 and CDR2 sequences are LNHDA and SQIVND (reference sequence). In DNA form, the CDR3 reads TGTGCCAGTAGGGACAGGGATTGGGGAGAGACCCAGTACTTC. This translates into CASRDRDWGETQYF. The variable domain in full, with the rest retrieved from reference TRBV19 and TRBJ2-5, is DGGITQSPKYLFRKEGQNVTLSCEQNLNHDAMYWYRQDPGQGLRLIYYSQIVNDFQKGDIAEGYSVSREKKESFPLTVTSAQKNPTAFYLCASRDRDWGETQYFGPGTRLLVL.

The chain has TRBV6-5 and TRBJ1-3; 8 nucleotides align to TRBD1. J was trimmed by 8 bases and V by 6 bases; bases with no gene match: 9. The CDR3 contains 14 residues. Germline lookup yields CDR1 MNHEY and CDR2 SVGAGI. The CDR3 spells CASRGEQGGHTIYF. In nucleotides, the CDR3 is TGTGCCAGCAGAGGGGAACAGGGGGGACACACCATATATTTT.